This is a list of T cell receptor beta chains from one sample in a study of cytomegalovirus exposure and HLA in healthy donors. The assay was immunoSEQ multiplex PCR, and TCRdb's table has in-frame clones only and misses some. The table records about 110,000 clones, less than 90% of them present only once. The sample comprised PBMCs. Receptors originate from a woman aged 18-29 years in good health and CMV-seropositive. Both conserved end residues are part of each CDR3. A D gene is named only where the DNA matches it firmly. For some rows the clone size is stated as once, few or many, or as a class when expanded; others skip it.

>.|TRBJ2-1|TRBD2|TRBV18
CASSPKGTSGGGEQFF
TGTGCCAGCTCACCGAAAGGGACTAGCGGGGGTGGTGAGCAGTTCTTC
>.|TRBJ1-5|.|TRBV7-2
CASRRTANQPQHF
TGTGCCAGCAGACGGACAGCGAATCAGCCCCAGCATTTT
>.|TRBJ2-2|.|TRBV11-3
CASSLRNTGELFF
TGTGCCAGCAGCCTCCGTAACACCGGGGAGCTGTTTTTT
>.|TRBJ1-5|TRBD1|TRBV28
CASSSQGQSNQPQHF
TGTGCCAGCAGTTCCCAGGGACAGAGCAATCAGCCCCAGCATTTT
>.|TRBJ1-2|.|TRBV28
CASSVGLYIPLDNYGYTF
TGTGCCAGCAGTGTGGGCCTTTACATTCCCTTGGATAACTATGGCTACACCTTC
>.|TRBJ1-3|TRBD1|TRBV5-4
CASSQSGGGVGNTIYF
TGTGCCAGCAGCCAGTCGGGAGGGGGCGTAGGAAACACCATATATTTT
>.|TRBJ2-3|TRBD2|TRBV4-3
CASSQDLGGAADTQYF
TGCGCCAGCAGCCAAGATCTCGGGGGGGCCGCGGATACGCAGTATTTT
>.|TRBJ2-3|TRBD2|TRBV7-9
CASSPLAGAITDTQYF
TGTGCCAGCAGCCCCCTAGCGGGGGCGATCACAGATACGCAGTATTTT
>once|TRBJ2-1|.|TRBV7-8
CASSLLQGYNEQFF
TGTGCCAGCAGCTTACTACAGGGTTACAATGAGCAGTTCTTC
>.|TRBJ1-1|.|TRBV27
CASTLSWGRSEAFF
TGTGCCAGCACCCTCAGCTGGGGGCGGTCTGAAGCTTTCTTT
>.|TRBJ2-1|.|TRBV7-8
CASSLSARAGIEQFF
TGTGCCAGCAGCTTATCCGCGCGGGCTGGGATTGAGCAGTTCTTC
>.|TRBJ2-5|TRBD2|TRBV29-1
CSVEEGGVKETQYF
TGCAGCGTTGAAGAGGGAGGGGTAAAAGAGACCCAGTACTTC
>.|TRBJ2-3|TRBD2|TRBV7-2
CASSLAGGGSTDTQYF
TGTGCCAGCAGCTTAGCTGGCGGGGGGAGCACAGATACGCAGTATTTT
>once|TRBJ2-2|.|TRBV6-6
CASLSPGENTGELFF
TGTGCCAGCCTCTCCCCCGGGGAGAACACCGGGGAGCTGTTTTTT
>.|TRBJ2-1|TRBD2|TRBV11-1
CASSLSASGGSYNEQFF
TGTGCCAGCAGCTTATCGGCTAGCGGGGGTTCCTACAATGAGCAGTTCTTC
>.|TRBJ2-5|TRBD2|TRBV28
CASRLAGGRETQYF
TGTGCCAGCAGGTTAGCGGGGGGTCGAGAGACCCAGTACTTC
>.|TRBJ1-1|.|TRBV7-8
CASSSSLGLNTEAFF
TGTGCCAGCAGCTCATCCCTTGGACTCAACACTGAAGCTTTCTTT
>.|TRBJ2-4|TRBD1|TRBV2
CASRAGTGGRNIQYF
TGTGCCAGCAGAGCCGGGACAGGGGGCCGAAACATTCAGTACTTC
>.|TRBJ1-5|.|TRBV4-2
CASSQDPGSSNQPQHF
TGTGCCAGCAGCCAAGATCCAGGCTCTAGCAATCAGCCCCAGCATTTT
>.|TRBJ1-5|TRBD1|TRBV28
CASSLPRQGGGQPQHF
TGTGCCAGCAGTTTACCCCGACAGGGAGGAGGTCAGCCCCAGCATTTT
>.|TRBJ1-6|.|TRBV14
CASSPRTDFYSPLHF
TGTGCCAGCAGCCCTCGGACAGATTTTTATTCACCCCTCCACTTT
>.|TRBJ2-1|TRBD2|TRBV2
CARGTSGGAHEQFF
TGTGCCAGGGGAACTAGCGGGGGGGCCCATGAGCAGTTCTTC
>.|TRBJ2-3|.|TRBV7-2
CASSLAQGGSTDTQYF
TGTGCCAGCAGCTTAGCGCAGGGGGGCTCTACAGATACGCAGTATTTT
>.|TRBJ2-5|TRBD1|TRBV6-6
CASSPRDRGLRETQYF
TGTGCCAGCAGTCCCCGGGACAGGGGGCTCCGTGAGACCCAGTACTTC
>once|TRBJ1-1|.|TRBV7-2
CASSLERDTEAFF
TGTGCCAGCAGCTTAGAACGGGACACTGAAGCTTTCTTT
>few|TRBJ1-1|TRBD1|TRBV25-1
CASSDSKGATEAFF
TGTGCCAGCAGTGATTCCAAGGGGGCCACTGAAGCTTTCTTT
>.|TRBJ2-5|TRBD2|TRBV19
CASSPREWAEETQYF
TGTGCCAGTAGCCCGCGGGAGTGGGCGGAAGAGACCCAGTACTTC
>.|TRBJ2-5|TRBD1|TRBV28
CASSETGGETQYF
TGTGCCAGCAGTGAGACAGGGGGAGAGACCCAGTACTTC
>.|TRBJ2-1|.|TRBV9
CASSIWTEGFNEQFF
TGTGCCAGCAGCATATGGACTGAAGGGTTCAATGAGCAGTTCTTC
>.|TRBJ2-5|TRBD1|TRBV5-4
CASSAGTGTFGETQYF
TGTGCCAGCAGCGCCGGGACAGGGACGTTCGGGGAGACCCAGTACTTC
>few|TRBJ1-2|.|TRBV18
CASSPQEGGYGYTF
TGTGCCAGCTCACCCCAAGAGGGAGGCTATGGCTACACCTTC
>.|TRBJ2-1|.|TRBV4-3
CASSQMGVEQFF
TGCGCCAGCAGCCAGATGGGAGTTGAGCAGTTCTTC
>.|TRBJ1-1|.|TRBV27
CASSFFRGNTEAFF
TGTGCCAGCAGTTTTTTTAGGGGGAACACTGAAGCTTTCTTT
>.|TRBJ2-3|TRBD2|TRBV11-2
CASSLEDGGSYTDTQYF
TGTGCCAGCAGCTTAGAAGACGGGGGGTCATACACAGATACGCAGTATTTT
>once|TRBJ1-1|.|TRBV11-2
CASRSMNTEAFF
TGTGCCAGCAGGTCAATGAACACTGAAGCTTTCTTT
>.|TRBJ2-5|.|TRBV4-1
CASSQDPSTPPRETQYF
TGCGCCAGCAGCCAAGACCCCTCGACCCCCCCGCGGGAGACCCAGTACTTC
>once|TRBJ1-5|.|TRBV28
CASSFGDSNQPQHF
TGTGCCAGCAGTTTCGGAGATAGCAATCAGCCCCAGCATTTT
>few|TRBJ1-6|.|TRBV28
CASSVQGKSSYNSPLHF
TGTGCCAGCAGCGTTCAGGGGAAGAGCTCCTATAATTCACCCCTCCACTTT
>.|TRBJ2-4|.|TRBV13
CASSLRGGETKNIQYF
TGTGCCAGCAGCTTAAGGGGGGGGGAAACCAAAAACATTCAGTACTTC
>.|TRBJ1-1|.|TRBV6-1
CASSDTTGRFMNTEAFF
TGTGCCAGCAGTGATACGACAGGAAGGTTTATGAACACTGAAGCTTTCTTT
>.|TRBJ2-2|TRBD1|TRBV4-2
CASSATGDTNTGELFF
TGTGCCAGCAGCGCCACAGGGGATACGAACACCGGGGAGCTGTTTTTT
>.|TRBJ1-3|.|TRBV6-5
CASRRQWNSGNTIYF
TGTGCCAGCAGAAGACAGTGGAACTCTGGAAACACCATATATTTT
>.|TRBJ2-7|.|TRBV10-1
CASSRTRTASGDYEQYF
TGCGCCAGCAGCCGCACCAGGACGGCCTCGGGGGACTACGAGCAGTACTTC
>.|TRBJ1-6|TRBD1|TRBV6-5
CASSYGGQMRSPLHF
TGTGCCAGCAGTTACGGGGGACAGATGCGATCACCCCTCCACTTT
>.|TRBJ2-3|.|TRBV6-5
CASSFRDLGDTQYF
TGTGCCAGCAGTTTCCGGGACTTGGGGGATACGCAGTATTTT
>.|TRBJ1-1|.|TRBV5-1
CASSLGQTKNTEAFF
TGCGCCAGCAGCTTGGGACAGACAAAGAACACTGAAGCTTTCTTT
>.|TRBJ2-2|.|TRBV14
CASSQDPTGKTGELFF
TGTGCCAGCAGCCAAGATCCTACAGGGAAAACCGGGGAGCTGTTTTTT
>.|TRBJ1-5|.|TRBV4-3
CASSPVMGAGNQPQHF
TGCGCCAGCAGTCCGGTCATGGGGGCAGGCAATCAGCCCCAGCATTTT
>once|TRBJ1-2|TRBD1|TRBV5-4
CASSLEGDRAYGYTF
TGTGCCAGCAGCTTGGAGGGGGACAGGGCCTATGGCTACACCTTC
>.|TRBJ2-3|TRBD2|TRBV19
CASSATTSGGGPGTDTQYF
TGTGCCAGTAGTGCCACAACTAGCGGGGGGGGACCTGGCACAGATACGCAGTATTTT
>.|TRBJ1-1|TRBD1|TRBV5-1
CASSLGQMNTEAFF
TGCGCCAGCAGTTTGGGACAGATGAACACTGAAGCTTTCTTT
>.|TRBJ1-2|.|TRBV11-2
CASSLALTNGYTF
TGTGCCAGCAGCTTAGCACTCACGAATGGCTACACCTTC
>.|TRBJ2-4|.|TRBV6-5
CASSSSGSSGNIQYF
TGTGCCAGCAGTTCATCTGGAAGTAGCGGAAACATTCAGTACTTC
>.|TRBJ2-2|TRBD1|TRBV6-5
CASSYGDRVDGELFF
TGTGCCAGCAGTTACGGGGACAGGGTTGACGGGGAGCTGTTTTTT